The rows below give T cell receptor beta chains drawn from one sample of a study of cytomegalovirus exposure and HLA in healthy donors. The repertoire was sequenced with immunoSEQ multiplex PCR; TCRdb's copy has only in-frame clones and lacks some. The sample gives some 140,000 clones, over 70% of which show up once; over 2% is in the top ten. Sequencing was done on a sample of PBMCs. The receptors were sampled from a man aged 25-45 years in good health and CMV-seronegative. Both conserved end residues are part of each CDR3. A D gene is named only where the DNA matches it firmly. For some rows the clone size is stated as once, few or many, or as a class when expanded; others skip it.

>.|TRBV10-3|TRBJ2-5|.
CAISRRDTAFGTQYF
TGTGCCATCAGTCGCCGGGACACCGCCTTTGGGACCCAGTACTTC
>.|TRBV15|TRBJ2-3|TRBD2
CATSTGTSGSTDTQYF
TGTGCCACCAGCACTGGGACTAGCGGGAGTACAGATACGCAGTATTTT
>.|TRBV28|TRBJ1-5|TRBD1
CASSDRGLGNQPQHF
TGTGCCAGCAGTGACAGGGGGCTTGGCAATCAGCCCCAGCATTTT
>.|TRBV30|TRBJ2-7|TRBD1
CAWSPTGTEQYF
TGTGCCTGGAGTCCGACAGGGACCGAGCAGTACTTC
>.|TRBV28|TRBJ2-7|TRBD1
CASTRTGTGAPYEQYF
TGTGCCAGCACTCGAACCGGGACAGGGGCTCCCTACGAGCAGTACTTC
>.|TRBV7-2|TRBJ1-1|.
CASSFDMMNTEAFF
TGTGCCAGCAGCTTTGACATGATGAACACTGAAGCTTTCTTT
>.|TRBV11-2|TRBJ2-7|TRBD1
CASSLSGTGVSYEQYF
TGTGCCAGCAGCTTGTCCGGGACAGGGGTTTCCTACGAGCAGTACTTC
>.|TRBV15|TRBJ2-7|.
CATSRDGRSYEQYF
TGTGCCACCAGCAGAGATGGGCGCTCCTACGAGCAGTACTTC
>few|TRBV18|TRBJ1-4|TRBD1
CASSRDRANEKLFF
TGTGCCAGCTCACGGGACAGGGCTAATGAAAAACTGTTTTTT
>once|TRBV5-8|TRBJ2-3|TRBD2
CASSKPGLAGVHTQYF
TGTGCCAGCAGCAAGCCGGGACTAGCGGGAGTCCATACGCAGTATTTT
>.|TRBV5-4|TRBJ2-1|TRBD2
CASSLGEREFAYDEQFF
TGTGCCAGCAGCTTGGGGGAGCGGGAGTTCGCGTACGATGAGCAGTTCTTC
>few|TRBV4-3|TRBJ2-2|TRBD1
CASSLVKWDRENTGELFF
TGCGCCAGCAGCCTAGTAAAGTGGGACAGGGAAAACACCGGGGAGCTGTTTTTT
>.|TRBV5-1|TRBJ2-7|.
CASSLERSYEQYF
TGCGCCAGCAGCTTGGAGCGATCCTACGAGCAGTACTTC
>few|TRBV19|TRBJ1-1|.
CASSVGQPNTEAFF
TGTGCCAGTAGCGTGGGACAACCGAACACTGAAGCTTTCTTT
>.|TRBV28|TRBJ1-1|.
CASSLFRGGEAFF
TGTGCCAGCAGTTTATTCAGGGGTGGTGAAGCTTTCTTT
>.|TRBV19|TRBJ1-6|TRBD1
CASSTDRDRYSPLHF
TGTGCCAGTAGTACCGACCGGGACAGATATTCACCCCTCCACTTT
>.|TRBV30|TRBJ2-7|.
CAWRTRKYF
TGTGCCTGGAGGACTAGGAAGTACTTC
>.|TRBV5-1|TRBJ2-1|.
CASRHTSYNEQFF
TGCGCCAGCAGGCATACTAGCTACAATGAGCAGTTCTTC
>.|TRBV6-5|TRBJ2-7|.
CASSYHTGKLYEQYF
TGTGCCAGCAGTTACCACACAGGGAAGCTCTACGAGCAGTACTTC
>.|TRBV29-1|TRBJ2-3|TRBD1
CSVGQGGNTQYF
TGCAGCGTCGGACAGGGTGGGAATACGCAGTATTTT
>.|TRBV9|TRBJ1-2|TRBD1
CASSGQGQGGYGYTF
TGTGCCAGCAGCGGGCAGGGACAGGGGGGCTATGGCTACACCTTC
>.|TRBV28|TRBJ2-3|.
CATEGGQREITDTQYF
TGTGCCACCGAAGGGGGACAGCGGGAGATCACAGATACGCAGTATTTT
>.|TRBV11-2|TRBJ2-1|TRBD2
CASTRGAGGRNEQFF
TGTGCCAGCACCCGCGGAGCGGGAGGTAGAAATGAGCAGTTCTTC
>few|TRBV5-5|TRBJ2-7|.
CASSLGGGLYEQYF
TGTGCCAGCAGCTTGGGTGGCGGGCTCTACGAGCAGTACTTC
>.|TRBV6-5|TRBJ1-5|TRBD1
CASRSGGMGNQPQHF
TGTGCCAGCAGATCAGGGGGGATGGGTAATCAGCCCCAGCATTTT
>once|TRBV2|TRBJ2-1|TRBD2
CASSEAPGLAELGHEQFF
TGTGCCAGCAGTGAAGCGCCGGGACTAGCGGAATTAGGTCATGAGCAGTTCTTC
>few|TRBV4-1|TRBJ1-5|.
CASSWTEAGNQPQHF
TGCGCCAGCAGTTGGACAGAAGCTGGCAATCAGCCCCAGCATTTT
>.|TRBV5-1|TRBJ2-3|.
CASSLGATDTQYF
TGCGCCAGCAGCTTGGGGGCTACAGATACGCAGTATTTT
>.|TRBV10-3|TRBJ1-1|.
CAISNRQSDTEAFF
TGTGCCATCAGTAACCGACAGTCCGACACTGAAGCTTTCTTT
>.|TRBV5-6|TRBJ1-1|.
CASSLRRESMNTEAFF
TGTGCCAGCAGCTTACGAAGGGAGAGCATGAACACTGAAGCTTTCTTT
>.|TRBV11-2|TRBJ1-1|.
CASSPPGHPRTEAFF
TGTGCCAGCAGCCCTCCGGGTCATCCAAGGACTGAAGCTTTCTTT
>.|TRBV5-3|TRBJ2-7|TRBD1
CARRHKSRDRFSSYEQYF
TGTGCCAGAAGACATAAATCAAGGGACAGGTTTAGCTCCTACGAGCAGTACTTC
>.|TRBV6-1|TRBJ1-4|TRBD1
CASSDRQGGNEKLFF
TGTGCCAGCAGTGATCGACAGGGGGGGAATGAAAAACTGTTTTTT
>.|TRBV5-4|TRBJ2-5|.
CASSSLYGVGTQYF
TGTGCCAGCAGCTCACTATACGGGGTCGGGACCCAGTACTTC
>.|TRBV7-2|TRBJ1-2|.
CASSFQGTYGYTF
TGTGCCAGCAGCTTTCAGGGTACCTATGGCTACACCTTC
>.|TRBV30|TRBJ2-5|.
CARRGVGTQYF
TGTGCCCGGAGAGGAGTTGGGACCCAGTACTTC
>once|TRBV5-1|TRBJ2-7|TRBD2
CACQREGSVQYF
TGCGCCTGCCAGCGGGAGGGATCTGTGCAGTACTTC
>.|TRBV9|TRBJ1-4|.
CASSVATGNEKLFF
TGTGCCAGCAGCGTAGCTACGGGTAATGAAAAACTGTTTTTT
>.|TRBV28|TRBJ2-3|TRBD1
CASRHRGLADTQYF
TGTGCCAGCAGGCACAGGGGATTAGCAGATACGCAGTATTTT
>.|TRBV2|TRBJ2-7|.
CASRSGSYEQYF
TGTGCCAGCAGATCCGGGTCGTACGAGCAGTACTTC
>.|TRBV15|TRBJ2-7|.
CATSGGASYEQYF
TGTGCCACCAGCGGCGGGGCCTCCTACGAGCAGTACTTC
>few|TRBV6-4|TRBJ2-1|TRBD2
CASSDSRRGDEQFF
TGTGCCAGCAGTGACTCGAGACGGGGGGATGAGCAGTTCTTC
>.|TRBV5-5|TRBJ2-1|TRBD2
CASSLAGLAGVDEQFF
TGTGCCAGCAGCTTGGCGGGACTAGCGGGAGTGGATGAGCAGTTCTTC
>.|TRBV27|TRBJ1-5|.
CASSLEGLLNQPQHF
TGTGCCAGCAGTTTAGAGGGTTTGCTCAATCAGCCCCAGCATTTT
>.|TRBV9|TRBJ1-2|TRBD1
CASSAGQGHGYTF
TGTGCCAGCAGCGCCGGACAGGGGCATGGCTACACCTTC